Below are 32 T cell receptor beta chains sequenced from a single sample in a study of glioma-infiltrating T cells after dendritic cell vaccination. Produced via immunoSEQ multiplex PCR; TCRdb's table is partial and in-frame only. The sample lists 100,000 or so clones; 65% to 90% were seen once. The material was blood, obtained before dendritic cell vaccination. The receptor set was obtained from a human donor with glioblastoma.

This rearrangement joins TRBV5-1 to TRBJ2-3, with 8 bases identical to TRBD1. The CDR3 extends over 14 amino acids. With 4 bases clipped from V and 1 base from J, the junction kept 2 bases outside the gene matches. Per germline, CDR1 SGHRS and CDR2 YFSETQ. As DNA, the CDR3 is TGCGCCAGCAGCCCGGGACAGGGCACAGATACGCAGTATTTT. This codes for CASSPGQGTDTQYF.

The chain carries TRBV5-6 and TRBJ1-1; weak D call: TRBD1 (6 bases). CDR1 is SGHDT, CDR2 YYEEEE, per germline. This CDR3 is 12 amino acids long. The germline V and J ends were trimmed by 2 bases and 5 bases, with 7 bases remaining between them. The CDR3: CASSLQGTEAFF. The CDR3 DNA reads TGTGCCAGCAGCTTACAGGGAACTGAAGCTTTCTTT.

The chain employs TRBV19 and TRBJ2-3, with 11 bases lining up with TRBD2. This CDR3 has 14 residues. Germline V gene data show CDR1 as LNHDA and CDR2 as SQIVND (reference sequence). J was trimmed by 4 bases and V by 7 bases; bases with no gene match: 4. This CDR3 is CASKGLADADTQYF. In DNA form, the CDR3 reads TGTGCCAGTAAGGGACTAGCGGACGCAGATACGCAGTATTTT.

The chain joins TRBV25-1 to TRBJ2-3, with 8 bases fitting TRBD1. Trimming took 3 bases from V and 1 from J; bases not matched to a gene: 0. Looked up from germline, CDR1 is MGHDK and CDR2 is SYGVNS. This CDR3 is 14 amino acids long. The CDR3 protein is CASSEGQGTDTQYF. CDR3 DNA sequence: TGTGCCAGCAGTGAGGGACAGGGCACAGATACGCAGTATTTT.

The chain carries TRBV7-2 and TRBJ2-5; 8 bases map to TRBD1. Germline V gene sequence: CDR1 SGHTA, CDR2 FQGNSA. CDR3 length: 14 residues. Germline trimming cut 6 bases from V and 5 bases from J; bases unmatched to any gene: 8. The CDR3 protein is CASRPDRGGETQYF. The DNA of the CDR3 is TGTGCCAGCAGACCCGACAGGGGCGGGGAGACCCAGTACTTC.

This clone has just one count. The V call is TRBV13, the J call TRBJ2-2, with 15 bases aligning to TRBD2. The germline V gene has CDR1 PRHDT and CDR2 FYEKMQ (reference sequence). The CDR3 runs to 17 residues. The V gene end was trimmed by 3 bases and the J gene end by 5 bases; junction bases not matched to a gene: 4. In DNA, the CDR3 is TGTGCCAGCAGCTTTCTTGGGACTAGCGGGGGGACCGGGGAGCTGTTTTTT. It specifies CASSFLGTSGGTGELFF. Filled out from reference TRBV13 and TRBJ2-2, the complete variable domain reads AAGVIQSPRHLIKEKRETATLKCYPIPRHDTVYWYQQGPGQDPQFLISFYEKMQSDKGSIPDRFSAQQFSDYHSELNMSSLELGDSALYFCASSFLGTSGGTGELFFGEGSRLTVL.

The V call is TRBV4-1, the J call TRBJ2-7, with 10 bases matching TRBD2. CDR3 length: 17 residues. Trimming took 4 bases from V and 0 from J; bases not matched to a gene: 9. Germline V gene sequence: CDR1 MGHRA, CDR2 YSYEKL. Written as DNA, the CDR3 is TGCGCCAGCAGCCTAGCGAGCGGGGGGGATACCTCCTACGAGCAGTACTTC. Amino acid sequence: CASSLASGGDTSYEQYF.

The gene calls are TRBV9 and TRBJ2-1; D perhaps matches TRBD2 (5 bases). Deletions cut 6 bases from V and 7 bases from J, with 17 bases between. The germline CDR1 and CDR2 sequences are SGDLS and YYNGEE. This CDR3 is 14 amino acids long. The CDR3 DNA sequence: TGTGCCAGCACCCAAGGAGGACTCCTTAATGAGCAGTTCTTC. It is translated as CASTQGGLLNEQFF.

The rearrangement uses TRBV4-1 and TRBJ1-5; 9 bases are shared with TRBD1. V lost 0 bases and J lost 5; bases outside the gene matches: 14. The CDR3 sequence is 19 residues long. Germline V CDR1 and CDR2: MGHRA, YSYEKL. CDR3 amino acids: CASSQDRTGAGIGDQPQHF. For the CDR3, the DNA is TGCGCCAGCAGCCAAGACCGGACAGGGGCGGGTATAGGCGATCAGCCCCAGCATTTT.

This clone was counted a few times. The genes are TRBV11-3 and TRBJ2-7; 12 bases agree with TRBD1. V shed 5 bases and J 0 bases; nucleotides not matched to a gene: 8. The CDR3 has 17 amino acids. Germline CDR1 SGHNT, CDR2 YENEEA. The CDR3 reads CASSAGTGGLSSYEQYF. The CDR3 nucleotides read TGTGCCAGCAGCGCCGGGACAGGGGGCTTAAGCTCCTACGAGCAGTACTTC. The full variable domain, with the rest looked up from reference TRBV11-3 and TRBJ2-7, is EAGVVQSPRYKIIEKKQPVAFWCNPISGHNTLYWYLQNLGQGPELLIRYENEEAVDDSQLPKDRFSAERLKGVDSTLKIQPAELGDSAVYLCASSAGTGGLSSYEQYFGPGTRLTVT.

The chain combines TRBV6-5 with TRBJ1-1, with D unclear. Germline V gene lookup returns CDR1 MNHEY and CDR2 SVGAGI. V lost 8 bases and J 6 bases, leaving 19 bases between the germline ends. CDR3 length equals 14 residues. CDR3 loop: CASGRILTFAEAFF. DNA for the CDR3: TGTGCCAGCGGGCGCATCCTTACTTTCGCTGAAGCTTTCTTT.

The chain couples TRBV29-1 to TRBJ1-1; TRBD1 matches at 7 bases. The CDR3 loop spans 15 amino acids. The germline gives CDR1 SQVTM, CDR2 ANQGSEA. The V gene end was trimmed by 6 bases and the J gene end by 0 bases; junction bases not matched to a gene: 10. In nucleotides, the CDR3 is TGCAGCGTGACTCCGGGACAGATGATGAACACTGAAGCTTTCTTT. This sequence encodes CSVTPGQMMNTEAFF.

The rearrangement uses TRBV5-5 and TRBJ1-5; a weak D match, TRBD1 (6 bases). Germline values: CDR1 SGHKS, CDR2 YYEKEE (reference sequence). This CDR3 region has 13 residues. Trimming left V 2 bases short and J 5 bases short, with 8 bases between. The CDR3 protein is CASSFPGDQPQHF. In nucleotides, the CDR3 is TGTGCCAGCAGCTTTCCAGGGGATCAGCCCCAGCATTTT.

The chain carries TRBV10-3 and TRBJ1-5, with a possible D match to TRBD1 (5 bases). Germline V CDR1 and CDR2: ENHRY, SYGVKD. The CDR3 is 15 residues long. V gave up 2 bases and J gave up 2 bases, with 10 bases separating them. Here the CDR3 DNA reads TGTGCCATCAGTGAGGGTCAGGGTGGCAATCAGCCCCAGCATTTT. Translated, it gives CAISEGQGGNQPQHF.

V is TRBV5-6 and J is TRBJ1-4; TRBD1 matches 7 bases. V shed 4 bases and J 0 bases; nucleotides not matched to a gene: 12. Germline V gene sequence: CDR1 SGHDT, CDR2 YYEEEE. The CDR3 loop spans 18 amino acids. The CDR3 protein is CASSAGTATLTTNEKLFF. The CDR3 DNA reads as TGTGCCAGCAGCGCTGGGACAGCTACTCTTACAACTAATGAAAAACTGTTTTTT.

The CDR3 DNA reads TGTGCCAGCAGGCTACAGGGGGCGCAAGACTATGGCTACACCTTC. Amino acids: CASRLQGAQDYGYTF. The chain joins TRBV7-8 to TRBJ1-2, with 9 bases aligning to TRBD1. Germline V gene lookup returns CDR1 SGHVS and CDR2 FQNEAQ. V lost 6 bases, J lost 3 bases, and 8 bases stayed unmatched. CDR3 length: 15 amino acids. The whole variable domain, remainder taken from reference TRBV7-8 and TRBJ1-2, is GAGVSQSPRYKVAKRGQDVALRCDPISGHVSLFWYQQALGQGPEFLTYFQNEAQLDKSGLPSDRFFAERPEGSVSTLKIQRTQQEDSAVYLCASRLQGAQDYGYTFGSGTRLTVV.

V and J are TRBV6-5 and TRBJ2-7, with D perhaps TRBD2 (5 bases). The CDR3 loop spans 11 amino acids. CDR1 and CDR2 from the germline V gene are MNHEY and SVGAGI. Trimming took off 8 bases at V and 0 bases at J, with 5 bases between the two ends. CDR3 protein: CASGSSYEQYF. Here the CDR3 DNA reads TGTGCCAGCGGGAGCTCCTACGAGCAGTACTTC.

The J gene is TRBJ1-1, the V gene TRBV18, with D tentatively TRBD1 (5 bases). CDR1 is KGHSH, CDR2 LQKENI, per germline. V dropped 3 bases and J dropped 1 base, with 9 bases sitting between them. The length of the CDR3 is 14 residues. Written as DNA, the CDR3 is TGTGCCAGCTCACCGATACAGGAGAACACTGAAGCTTTCTTT. Its protein is CASSPIQENTEAFF.

The V call is TRBV13, the J call TRBJ2-4; 9 nucleotides agree with TRBD1. J gave up 2 bases and V 5 bases, and 7 bases lay outside the gene matches. CDR1 and CDR2 from the germline V gene are PRHDT and FYEKMQ (reference sequence). CDR3 size: 16 residues. The CDR3 DNA reads as TGTGCCAGCAGCCCCAAGGACAGGGGAACCAAAAACATTCAGTACTTC. Protein product: CASSPKDRGTKNIQYF.

This clone was recorded once. This chain joins TRBV7-6 and TRBJ1-2; TRBD1 might be the D (5 bases). There are 12 residues in the CDR3. Trimming left V 1 base short and J 7 bases short, with 7 bases between. Germline V lookup: CDR1 SGHVS, CDR2 FNYEAQ. The DNA of the CDR3 is TGTGCCAGCAGCTTAGGGGGGGTTGGCTACACCTTC. This codes for CASSLGGVGYTF.

The gene calls are TRBV5-1 and TRBJ2-7; 7 bases are shared with TRBD1. The length of the CDR3 is 15 residues. Germline V gene lookup returns CDR1 SGHRS and CDR2 YFSETQ. Trimming removed 3 bases from V and 1 base from J; junction bases left unmatched: 7. The CDR3 reads CASSWDSPLSYEQYF. The CDR3 DNA follows: TGCGCCAGCAGCTGGGACAGCCCCCTTTCCTACGAGCAGTACTTC.

The V call is TRBV5-1, the J call TRBJ2-3, with D perhaps TRBD2 (6 bases). Germline lookup yields CDR1 SGHRS and CDR2 YFSETQ. V was clipped by 1 base and J by 1 base, with 16 bases between them. The CDR3 has 17 residues. The CDR3, as DNA: TGCGCCAGCAGCTTGATCACAGCGGGTACGGGCACAGATACGCAGTATTTT. It specifies CASSLITAGTGTDTQYF.

This clone was seen a single time. This chain uses TRBV10-3 with TRBJ2-5, with D possibly matching TRBD2 (5 bases). V was trimmed by 6 bases and J by 5 bases, leaving 16 bases between them. CDR3 length: 14 residues. From germline, CDR1 is ENHRY and CDR2 SYGVKD. This CDR3 is CAISLGVQLETQYF. CDR3 nucleotide sequence: TGTGCCATCAGCCTGGGAGTCCAGCTGGAGACCCAGTACTTC.

This chain joins TRBV6-5 and TRBJ1-4, with 7 bases lining up with TRBD1. V shed 2 bases, J shed 11 bases, and the junction held 5 bases outside the gene matches. The CDR3 sequence is 13 residues long. Germline V gene sequence: CDR1 MNHEY, CDR2 SVGAGI. This CDR3 reads CASSYRGPQKLFF. CDR3 coding DNA: TGTGCCAGCAGTTACAGGGGGCCACAGAAACTGTTTTTT.

The chain is built from TRBV5-4 and TRBJ1-3; no reliable D call. Trimming stripped 4 bases from V and 0 bases from J, with 5 bases between. In germline, CDR1 is SGHNT, CDR2 YYREEE (reference sequence). The CDR3 has 13 amino acids. The CDR3 DNA is TGTGCCAGCAGCCCGCGCTCTGGAAACACCATATATTTT. Its translation is CASSPRSGNTIYF.

The V and J genes are TRBV27 and TRBJ1-4; 9 bases line up with TRBD1. Germline lookup yields CDR1 MNHEY and CDR2 SMNVEV (reference sequence). The CDR3 extends over 15 amino acids. J was trimmed by 8 bases and V by 4 bases; bases with no gene match: 8. CDR3 nucleotides: TGTGCCAGCAGTTCCCTAGACAGGGGGAGCGAAAAACTGTTTTTT. Protein product: CASSSLDRGSEKLFF.

This chain uses TRBV2 with TRBJ2-3; 12 bases agree with TRBD2. Germline V gene data show CDR1 as SNHLY and CDR2 as FYNNEI. The J segment lost 4 bases and the V segment lost 7 bases, leaving 6 bases of the junction unmatched. There are 15 residues in the CDR3. The CDR3: CASTPSGGAADTQYF. The DNA of the CDR3 is TGTGCCAGCACGCCTAGCGGGGGGGCTGCAGATACGCAGTATTTT. The full variable domain, with the rest looked up from reference TRBV2 and TRBJ2-3, is EPEVTQTPSHQVTQMGQEVILRCVPISNHLYFYWYRQILGQKVEFLVSFYNNEISEKSEIFDDQFSVERPDGSNFTLKIRSTKLEDSAMYFCASTPSGGAADTQYFGPGTRLTVL.

This chain links TRBV9 with TRBJ1-1; unclear D gene. The CDR3 is 15 amino acids. Trimming removed 0 bases at V and 0 bases at J, with 9 bases between. Looked up from germline, CDR1 is SGDLS and CDR2 is YYNGEE. The CDR3 reads CASSVVQHMNTEAFF. As DNA, the CDR3 is TGTGCCAGCAGCGTAGTACAGCACATGAACACTGAAGCTTTCTTT.

This chain connects TRBV5-1 to TRBJ2-5; 7 positions match TRBD1. The germline gives CDR1 SGHRS, CDR2 YFSETQ. V lost 0 bases to trimming and J lost 3 bases; unmatched junction nucleotides: 2. This CDR3 has 14 residues. CDR3 in amino acids: CASSLGQGKETQYF. DNA for the CDR3: TGCGCCAGCAGCTTGGGACAGGGTAAAGAGACCCAGTACTTC.

The chain couples TRBV6-5 to TRBJ2-7; weak D call: TRBD1 (6 bases). CDR1 and CDR2 (germline): MNHEY, SVGAGI. Deletions cut 8 bases from V and 1 base from J, with 12 bases between. The CDR3 runs 13 residues. Here the CDR3 DNA reads TGTGCCAGCGGCCGGCAGGGGTCCTACGAGCAGTACTTC. Protein: CASGRQGSYEQYF.

V gene TRBV7-9 combines with J gene TRBJ2-7, with 8 positions matching TRBD1. The germline V gene has CDR1 SEHNR and CDR2 FQNEAQ (reference sequence). V shed 3 bases and J 2 bases; nucleotides not matched to a gene: 15. The CDR3 extends over 18 amino acids. The CDR3, as DNA: TGTGCCAGCAGCTTCATCATAAAGCAGGGGGCGATCACCTACGAGCAGTACTTC. Its translation: CASSFIIKQGAITYEQYF.

The V and J genes are TRBV6-6 and TRBJ2-1; 10 nucleotides line up with TRBD2. The V and J ends lost 6 bases and 8 bases, in that order; junction bases with no gene match: 10. Germline V gene lookup returns CDR1 MNHNY and CDR2 SVGAGI (reference sequence). The CDR3 length is 15 residues. In DNA, the CDR3 is TGTGCCAGCAGCCGCGAGCGGGGGGGCAGGCATGAGCAGTTCTTC. Translating it yields CASSRERGGRHEQFF.